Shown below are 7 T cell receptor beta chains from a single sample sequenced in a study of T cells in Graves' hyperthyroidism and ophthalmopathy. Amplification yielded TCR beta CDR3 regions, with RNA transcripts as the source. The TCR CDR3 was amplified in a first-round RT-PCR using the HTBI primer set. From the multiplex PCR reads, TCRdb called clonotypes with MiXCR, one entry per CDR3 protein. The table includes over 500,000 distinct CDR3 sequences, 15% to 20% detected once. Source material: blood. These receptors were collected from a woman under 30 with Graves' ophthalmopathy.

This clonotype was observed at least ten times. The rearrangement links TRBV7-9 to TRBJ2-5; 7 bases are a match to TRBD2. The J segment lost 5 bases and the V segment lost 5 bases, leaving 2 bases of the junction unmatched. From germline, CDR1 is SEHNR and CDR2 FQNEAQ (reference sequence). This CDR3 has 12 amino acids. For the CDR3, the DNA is TGTGCCAGCAGCGCGACTAGCGAGACCCAGTACTTC. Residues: CASSATSETQYF. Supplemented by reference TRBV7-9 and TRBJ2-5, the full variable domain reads DTGVSQNPRHKITKRGQNVTFRCDPISEHNRLYWYRQTLGQGPEFLTYFQNEAQLEKSRLLSDRFSAERPKGSFSTLEIQRTEQGDSAMYLCASSATSETQYFGPGTRLLVL.

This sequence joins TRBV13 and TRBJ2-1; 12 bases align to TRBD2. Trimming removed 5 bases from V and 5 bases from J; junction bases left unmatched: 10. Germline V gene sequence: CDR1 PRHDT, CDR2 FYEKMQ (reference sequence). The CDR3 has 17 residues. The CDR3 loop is CASSTTTSGSLDNEQFF. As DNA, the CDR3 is TGTGCCAGCAGCACAACGACTAGCGGGAGTCTGGACAATGAGCAGTTCTTC.

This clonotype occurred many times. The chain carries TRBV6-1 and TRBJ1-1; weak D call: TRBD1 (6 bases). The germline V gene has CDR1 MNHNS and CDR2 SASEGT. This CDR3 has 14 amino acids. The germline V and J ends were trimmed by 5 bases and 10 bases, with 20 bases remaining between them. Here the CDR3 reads CASSRRGGEVGAFF. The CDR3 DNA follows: TGTGCCAGCAGTCGGAGGGGGGGGGAGGTAGGAGCTTTCTTT.

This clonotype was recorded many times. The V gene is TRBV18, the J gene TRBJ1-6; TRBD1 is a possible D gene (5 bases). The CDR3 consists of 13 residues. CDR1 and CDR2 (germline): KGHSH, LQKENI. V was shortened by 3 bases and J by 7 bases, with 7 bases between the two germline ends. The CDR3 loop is CASSPYRNSPLHF. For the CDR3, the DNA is TGTGCCAGCTCACCCTACAGGAATTCACCCCTCCACTTT. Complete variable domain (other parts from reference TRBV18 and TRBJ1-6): NAGVMQNPRHLVRRRGQEARLRCSPMKGHSHVYWYRQLPEEGLKFMVYLQKENIIDESGMPKERFSAEFPKEGPSILRIQQVVRGDSAAYFCASSPYRNSPLHFGNGTRLTVT.

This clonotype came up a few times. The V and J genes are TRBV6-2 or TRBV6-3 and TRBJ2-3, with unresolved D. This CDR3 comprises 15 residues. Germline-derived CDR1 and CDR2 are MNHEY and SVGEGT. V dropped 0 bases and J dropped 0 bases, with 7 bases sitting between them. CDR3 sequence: CASSYSIRSTDTQYF. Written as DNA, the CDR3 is TGTGCCAGCAGTTACTCGATACGCAGCACAGATACGCAGTATTTT.

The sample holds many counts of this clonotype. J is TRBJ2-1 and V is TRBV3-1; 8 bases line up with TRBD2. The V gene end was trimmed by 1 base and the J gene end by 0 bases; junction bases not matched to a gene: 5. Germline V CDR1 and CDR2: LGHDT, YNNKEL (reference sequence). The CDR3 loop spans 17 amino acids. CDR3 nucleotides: TGTGCCAGCAGCCAAGTAAAAGCGGGGGTCTCCTACAATGAGCAGTTCTTC. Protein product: CASSQVKAGVSYNEQFF.

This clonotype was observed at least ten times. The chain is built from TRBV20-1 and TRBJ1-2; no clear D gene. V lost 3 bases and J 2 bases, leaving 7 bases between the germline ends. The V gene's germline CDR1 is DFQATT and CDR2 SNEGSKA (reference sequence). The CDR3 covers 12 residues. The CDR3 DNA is TGCAGTGCTAGCTATAGAAACTATGGCTACACCTTC. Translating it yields CSASYRNYGYTF.